These T cell receptor beta chains were read from a single sample in a study of T-cell reconstitution after alpha-beta-depleted transplantation in children. One entry per CDR3 protein, called by TCRdb with MiXCR from the PCR reads. Among around 370,000 distinct CDR3 sequences listed, 15% to 20% were seen once. Source: PBMCs, mostly from graft donor cells, taken 360 days after TCRalphabeta/CD19-depleted stem cell transplant. The receptor source for this set is a male patient aged 2 to 10 who had a stem cell transplant for acute lymphoblastic leukemia, so the T cells may come from the graft donor. Each CDR3 is given with its conserved first and last residue.

v_call,j_call,cdr3_aa
TRBV5-1,TRBJ2-1,CASSRVASHYNEQFF
TRBV7-7,TRBJ2-1,CASSLALTSSYNEQFF
TRBV7-8,TRBJ2-1,CASSLTRFNEQFF
TRBV20-1,TRBJ1-2,CSAGLAYGYTF
TRBV9,TRBJ2-1,CASSVDVLGNEQFF
TRBV9,TRBJ1-1,CASSVYRGGNSEAFF
TRBV5-1,TRBJ2-6,CASSLGGNSGANVLTF
TRBV7-3,TRBJ2-6,CASSSGPNSGANVLTF
TRBV3-1,TRBJ2-7,CASSQVPLGLAVYEQYF
TRBV7-2,TRBJ2-7,CASSFKVRGEQYF
TRBV27,TRBJ2-5,CASSLYGRGWETQYF
TRBV15,TRBJ2-3,CATSTGPRGDTQYF
TRBV27,TRBJ2-4,CASIYGRGGAKNIQYF
TRBV15,TRBJ2-1,CATSRIGARPQFF
TRBV27,TRBJ1-6,CASSGSQGNPLHF
TRBV7-9,TRBJ2-7,CASSFPAAYEQYF
TRBV28,TRBJ2-5,CATFGSQETQYF
TRBV6-1,TRBJ2-1,CASCRDRGLAGFYEQFF
TRBV28,TRBJ2-5,CASSLKELQETQYF
TRBV6-2/TRBV6-3,TRBJ2-2,CASRARTGELFF
TRBV11-2,TRBJ2-2,CASSFDPRGGELFF
TRBV29-1,TRBJ2-1,CSVGLAGGPWGYNEQFF
TRBV18,TRBJ2-7,CASSLSDRFYEQYF
TRBV12-3/TRBV12-4,TRBJ2-7,CASSRSGGEQYF
TRBV7-9,TRBJ2-3,CASSLGGRTDTQYF
TRBV4-3,TRBJ2-7,CASSQDTGTSSYEQYF